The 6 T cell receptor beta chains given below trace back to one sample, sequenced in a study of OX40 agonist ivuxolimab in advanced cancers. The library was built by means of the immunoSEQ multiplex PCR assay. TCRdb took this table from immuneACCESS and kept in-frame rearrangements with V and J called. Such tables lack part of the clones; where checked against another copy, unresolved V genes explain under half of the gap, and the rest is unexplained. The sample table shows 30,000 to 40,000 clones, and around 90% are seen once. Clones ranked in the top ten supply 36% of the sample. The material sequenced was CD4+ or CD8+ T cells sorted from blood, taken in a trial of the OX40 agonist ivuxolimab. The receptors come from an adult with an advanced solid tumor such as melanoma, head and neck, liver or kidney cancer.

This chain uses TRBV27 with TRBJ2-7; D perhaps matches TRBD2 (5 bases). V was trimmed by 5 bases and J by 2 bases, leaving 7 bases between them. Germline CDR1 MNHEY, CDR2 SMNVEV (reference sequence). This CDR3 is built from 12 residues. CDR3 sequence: CASSPGAYEQYF. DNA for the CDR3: TGTGCCAGCAGTCCCGGGGCCTACGAGCAGTACTTC.

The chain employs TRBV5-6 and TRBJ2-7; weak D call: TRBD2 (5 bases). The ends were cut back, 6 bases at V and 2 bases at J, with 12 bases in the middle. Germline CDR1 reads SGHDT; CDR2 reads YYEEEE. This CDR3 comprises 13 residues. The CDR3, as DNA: TGTGCCAGCAACGGACGGGGAGCCTACGAGCAGTACTTC. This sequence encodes CASNGRGAYEQYF.

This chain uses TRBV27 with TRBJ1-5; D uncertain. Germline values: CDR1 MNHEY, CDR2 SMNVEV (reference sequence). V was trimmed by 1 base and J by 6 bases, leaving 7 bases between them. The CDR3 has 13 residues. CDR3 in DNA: TGTGCCAGCAGTTTATTTTTGGGTCAGCCCCAGCATTTT. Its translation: CASSLFLGQPQHF.

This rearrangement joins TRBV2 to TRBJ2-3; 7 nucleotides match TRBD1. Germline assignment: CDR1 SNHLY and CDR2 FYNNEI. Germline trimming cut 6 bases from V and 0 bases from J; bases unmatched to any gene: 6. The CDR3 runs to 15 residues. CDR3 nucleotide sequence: TGTGCCAGCAGCGGACAGGCCACTAGCACAGATACGCAGTATTTT. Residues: CASSGQATSTDTQYF.

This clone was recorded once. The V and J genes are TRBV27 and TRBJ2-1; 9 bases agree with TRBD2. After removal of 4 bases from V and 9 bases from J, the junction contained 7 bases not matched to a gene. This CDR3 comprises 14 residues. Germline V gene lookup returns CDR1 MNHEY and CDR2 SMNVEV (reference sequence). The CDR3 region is CASSWGTSSAEQFF. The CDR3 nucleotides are TGTGCCAGCAGTTGGGGGACTAGCAGCGCTGAGCAGTTCTTC.

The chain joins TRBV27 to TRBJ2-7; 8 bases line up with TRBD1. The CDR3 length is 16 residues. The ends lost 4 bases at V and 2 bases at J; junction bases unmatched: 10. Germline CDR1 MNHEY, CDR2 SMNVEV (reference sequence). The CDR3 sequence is CASSYSDRGSTYEQYF. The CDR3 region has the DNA TGTGCCAGCAGTTATTCAGACAGGGGTTCGACCTACGAGCAGTACTTC.